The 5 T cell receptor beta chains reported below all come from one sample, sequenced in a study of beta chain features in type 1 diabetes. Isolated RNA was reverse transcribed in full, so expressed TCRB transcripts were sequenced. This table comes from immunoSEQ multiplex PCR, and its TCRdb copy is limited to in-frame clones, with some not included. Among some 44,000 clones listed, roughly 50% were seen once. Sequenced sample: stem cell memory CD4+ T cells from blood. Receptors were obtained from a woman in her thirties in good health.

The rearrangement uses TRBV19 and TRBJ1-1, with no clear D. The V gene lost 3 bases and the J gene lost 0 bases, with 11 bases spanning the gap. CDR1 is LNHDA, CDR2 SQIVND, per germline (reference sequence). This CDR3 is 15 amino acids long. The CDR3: CASSIGGYVNTEAFF. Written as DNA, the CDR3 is TGTGCCAGTAGTATCGGCGGTTATGTGAACACTGAAGCTTTCTTT.

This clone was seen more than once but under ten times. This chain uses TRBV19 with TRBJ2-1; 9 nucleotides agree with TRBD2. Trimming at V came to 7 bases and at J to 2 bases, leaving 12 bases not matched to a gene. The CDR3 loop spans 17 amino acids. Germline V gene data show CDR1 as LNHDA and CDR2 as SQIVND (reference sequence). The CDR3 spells CASKPQSGRRTYNEQFF. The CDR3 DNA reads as TGTGCCAGTAAACCCCAGAGCGGGAGGCGGACCTACAATGAGCAGTTCTTC. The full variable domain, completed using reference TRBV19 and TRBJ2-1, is DGGITQSPKYLFRKEGQNVTLSCEQNLNHDAMYWYRQDPGQGLRLIYYSQIVNDFQKGDIAEGYSVSREKKESFPLTVTSAQKNPTAFYLCASKPQSGRRTYNEQFFGPGTRLTVL.

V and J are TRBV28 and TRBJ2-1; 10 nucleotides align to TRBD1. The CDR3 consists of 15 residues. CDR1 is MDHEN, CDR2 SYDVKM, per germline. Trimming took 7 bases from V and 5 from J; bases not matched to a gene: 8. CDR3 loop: CASNILGTGDNEQFF. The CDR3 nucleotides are TGTGCCAGCAATATACTCGGGACAGGGGACAATGAGCAGTTCTTC.

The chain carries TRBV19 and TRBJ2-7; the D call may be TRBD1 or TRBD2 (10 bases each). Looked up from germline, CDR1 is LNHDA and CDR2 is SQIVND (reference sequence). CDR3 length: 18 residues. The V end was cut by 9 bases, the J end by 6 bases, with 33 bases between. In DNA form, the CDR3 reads TGTGCCAGCAGCCTACGGGACAGGGGTCTAGCGGGAGTCTCCGAGCAGTACTTC. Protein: CASSLRDRGLAGVSEQYF.

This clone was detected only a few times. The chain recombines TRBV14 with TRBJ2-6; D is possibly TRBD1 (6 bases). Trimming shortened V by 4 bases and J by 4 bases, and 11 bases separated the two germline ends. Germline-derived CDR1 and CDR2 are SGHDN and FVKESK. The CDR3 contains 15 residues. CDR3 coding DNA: TGTGCCAGCAGCCGAACAGGGCCGGGGGCCAACGTCCTGACTTTC. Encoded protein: CASSRTGPGANVLTF.